This record looks at one T cell receptor (beta chain) sequence and its context. There is no known antigen for this receptor. Per-base qualities were not stored, and no clone one base away is much larger. The cohort was made up of 666 healthy bone marrow donors. At the time of sampling, every cohort member was nominally healthy, though immune exposures that went unrecorded were likely present. The donor was CMV seropositive and belonged to the group of 250 to 350 seropositive cohort members. Each donor provided a peripheral blood sample, and peripheral blood mononuclear cells were used for TCR beta sequencing. Genomic DNA was extracted from the blood cell samples with the Qiagen DNeasy Blood Extraction Kit. The library was built by means of the immunoSEQ multiplex PCR assay. For the multiplex PCR, a mixture combining 60 forward primers for TCR Vbeta segments and 13 reverse primers for TCR Jbeta segments was used. A multiplex PCR assay on genomic DNA amplified the CDR3 region of rearranged TCR beta genes. The amplified TCR beta libraries were sequenced on the Illumina HiSeq System as 87-base-pair reads. Processing in the source paper ran as follows. A later analysis tallied roughly 76 million unique TCR beta chains across the 700 or so repertoires, and approximately 11 million of those chains were shared by two or more donors. Raw reads were error-corrected and collapsed into unique sequences by a nearest-neighbor algorithm in which closely related sequences were merged to remove PCR and sequencing errors. To assign V, D and J gene segments, CDR3 sequences were aligned to IMGT reference sequences. For a sequence to be retained, a match of at least six nucleotides to both a V gene segment and a J gene segment was required. Rearrangements were called productive when the CDR3 lacked stop codons and stayed in frame with V and J; all others were non-productive. CDR3 was defined by IMGT convention, running from the second conserved V-encoded cysteine to the conserved J-encoded phenylalanine. The earlier analysis of about 500 of the donors excluded sequences that lacked an unambiguous match to a single V gene segment. In an earlier analysis of 587 of the donors, a V segment was called functional when productive rearrangements were above 56.7%, and segregating when the standard deviation between donors exceeded 5%. A statistical classification framework was built to diagnose cytomegalovirus status from the catalog of TCR beta chain sequences. A later analysis assigned V and J genes by comparing TCR nucleotide sequences with IMGT/GENE-DB human TR gene sequences. A later analysis assigned CDR3 sequences and most-parsimonious VDJ recombination scenarios with the TCRdist pipeline. A later analysis defined each TCR beta chain by its CDR3 amino acid sequence plus V-gene family, and excluded reads lacking a unique V-gene family. As a way to deal with suspected cross-contamination and a sequencing artifact, a later analysis dropped hundreds of nucleotide sequences that were highly shared and had low generation probability. In a later analysis, a clonal expansion index was calculated for each public chain from normalized within-repertoire ranks of inferred template counts. In a later analysis, generation probabilities were computed using a VDJ recombination model fitted to out-of-frame rearrangements, and the results were checked against IGoR. A later analysis scored TCR-TCR, TCR-HLA and TCR-CMV co-occurrence with hypergeometric tests, applying a repertoire-size bias correction to TCR pairs. A later analysis estimated false discovery rates by permuting HLA or CMV assignments 20 times. In a later analysis, co-occurring TCRs were grouped with DBSCAN, and TCRdist sequence similarity was added when clustering was performed within HLA-allele-positive subsets. For co-occurrence clustering, repertoires with fewer than 30,000 or more than 120,000 public chains were excluded, along with about five repertoires with anomalous nucleotide sharing. What TCRdb holds here is the immuneACCESS table cut down to in-frame rearrangements. Part of the clones is not present; checked against another copy, under half of the missing clones reflect an unresolved V gene, and the others are unexplained. V, J and clone size are taken as reported in that table, and D and trimming were inferred from the DNA itself. Recorded for this sample are around 300,000 clones; roughly four fifths of them occurred a single time. Of the sample, about 2% falls within the top ten clones.

The sample is drawn from a study of cytomegalovirus exposure and HLA in healthy donors listed by TCRdb under 2017. About the full investigation: An earlier analysis of some 550 of the donors reported approximately 270 Gb of sequence data and 120 million or so unique TCR beta sequences from approximately 180 million T cells. To predict cytomegalovirus infection status, the study brought together high-throughput TCR immunosequencing, statistical association of individual TCRs with disease status, and machine learning. Several DR-DQ haplotypes were treated as single units for association and clustering because of strong linkage in the cohort. On average, roughly 200,000 unique TCR beta nucleotide sequences were sequenced per donor among about 400 genotyped donors of the cohort, with approximately 18% of those sequences being non-productive. Besides the first cohort of some 670 subjects, a separate validation cohort made up of roughly 120 different subjects was used. The study used immunosequencing to profile the T cell repertoires of approximately 690 subjects and linked those repertoires to cytomegalovirus serostatus. The number of typed donors differed by locus: about 620-640 for A, B, C, DRB1 and DQB1; some 500 for DQA1; fewer than 610 for DPA1; and about 450 for DPB1. In a later genetic analysis, genome-wide SNP genotypes for 398 of the 666 donors were used, and that subset was treated as a discovery cohort. To decide whether each TCR beta V gene segment behaved as functional or pseudogenic, an earlier analysis of several hundred of the donors relied on high-throughput TCR beta sequencing. All discovery cohort repertoires had been generated on a single sequencing platform. An early release that covered roughly 600 HLA-typed donors contained about 300 gigabases of sequencing data and around 80 million unique TCR sequences. HLA typing included class I and class II loci at four-digit resolution. The aim of the study was to test whether cataloging public T cell receptors could identify signatures of past pathogen exposure. Donor age, sex, ethnicity and CMV serostatus were collected together with the repertoire data. To study patterns of TCR occurrence, a later analysis re-analyzed previously published TCR beta repertoires from 666 donors and added high-resolution HLA genotyping. Rather than using new phenotypic data, the later analysis identified candidate immune exposures from TCR beta sequences and from how often those sequences occurred across donors. Of the roughly 390 genotyped donors, around 81% fell in the genetic ancestry cluster associated with self-reported Caucasian donors.

What the authors observed across the whole study: In both the original and validation cohorts, the classifier was reported to diagnose cytomegalovirus status with high specificity and sensitivity. This cohort had only TCR beta chains sequenced, and the lack of alpha or paired-chain data limited which features could be detected. V-gene and J-gene trimming of TCR beta chains was associated with a missense DCLRE1C variant in a later genetic analysis, and the association was replicated in an independent cohort. In vitro tests confirmed that a few of the cytomegalovirus-associated TCR beta chains recognize cytomegalovirus antigens. Compared with equally common non-associated chains, HLA-associated TCR beta chains in a later analysis were more clonally expanded and had lower generation probabilities. Because HLA typing was missing for some donors at each locus, association tests included only the typed subset. When HLA alleles, especially DR and DQ, strongly co-occurred, TCR associations were difficult to assign to individual alleles. In an earlier analysis of a few hundred of the donors, most TCR beta V segments were observed in productive rearrangements about 87% or about 30% of the time, broadly matching IMGT annotations. A total of 150 to 200 TCR beta chains were listed by the study as associated with cytomegalovirus. The only immune exposure information available for the cohort was CMV serostatus. The presence/absence analyses assumed that sequencing depth was roughly uniform across donors, and that assumption may not be true. According to the authors, the approach could potentially be generalized to other disease states and immunological phenotypes. A further reported finding was that TCR beta sequences accurately predicted the HLA-A and HLA-B alleles for most subjects in the first cohort. A later analysis found that most CMV-associated TCR beta chains appeared HLA-restricted, with HLA associations seemingly driven largely by CMV exposure. In a later analysis, TCR association rates were found to vary across HLA loci, with the most associated TCRs seen for DRB1 alleles and the fewest for HLA-C alleles. At a false discovery rate of 0.05, a later analysis linked fewer than 20,000 TCR beta sequences to specific HLA alleles. According to a later analysis, parvovirus B19, influenza, CMV and Epstein-Barr virus appeared linked to several top co-occurrence clusters. While some public TCRs were present in many individuals, most TCR sequences turned up only very rarely across donors. Roughly 15 rarely observed V segments, including chromosome 9 orphons, were excluded from the earlier analysis of almost 600 of the donors because counts were too low. According to a later genetic analysis, donors in an Asian-associated ancestry cluster had fewer N-insertions in productive TCRs than the approximately 610-donor mean. A cluster of highly shared sequence variants was judged likely to represent a technical artifact of the sequencing pipeline. Correlated functional status among segregating V segments might reflect linkage disequilibrium, but an unknown experimental factor could not be ruled out.

The sample was PBMCs. This receptor was obtained from a woman in her 40s in good health and CMV-seropositive.

The CDR3 corresponds to CSVDAGGSLSGELFF. The sequenced DNA: TGCAGCGTTGACGCGGGCGGGAGTCTATCCGGGGAGCTGTTTTTT. Recombination connected TRBV29-1 to TRBJ2-2, and 7 junction bases match TRBD2. The germline V gene supplies CDR1 SQVTM and CDR2 ANQGSEA. From V the trimming removes 3 bases and from J it removes 6 bases, while the gene matches leave 10 bases of the junction unaccounted for. The CDR3 measures 15 amino acids from cysteine to phenylalanine. Only CDR3 DNA remains: 45 bases, in frame from the first base.